The clone carrying this T cell receptor (beta chain) has a handful of counts. The antigen remains unidentified. These data are taken from a study of CD8+ T cells in alopecia areata. The overall study: Tofacitinib was given for 6 to 18 months, then stopped for 6 months. General study points: Lesional scalp, notably in alopecia totalis/universalis, had clonality above that of normal scalp.

Described treatment: oral pan-JAK inhibitor, 5-10 mg twice daily. Obtained from alopecia areata patients were lesional scalp punch biopsies along with peripheral blood. As the sequencing template, cDNA was produced by extracting RNA and reverse transcribing it. Libraries were prepared by immunoSEQ multiplex PCR; TCRdb keeps only in-frame clonotypes and omits some of them. The sample consists of 200,000 to 250,000 clones, 50% to 70% of them appearing once. The V and J ends lost 5 bases and 1 base respectively, with 14 bases between them. Germline loops: CDR1 LGHNA, CDR2 YSLEER. The CDR3 spans 15 residues.

The input for sequencing was CD4+ T cells sorted from blood, taken at week 4, from a patient treated with tofacitinib. The gene calls are TRBV4-3 and TRBJ1-2; D possibly corresponds to TRBD1 (6 bases). The TCR was taken from a human donor with alopecia areata. CDR3 residues: CASSSNQGINYGYTF. In DNA form, the CDR3 reads TGCGCCAGCAGCTCGAACCAGGGGATTAACTATGGCTACACCTTC.